This TCR beta chain emerged from a study of radiotherapy plus CTLA-4 blockade in lung cancer (dated by TCRdb to 2017 to 2018). With regard to the full study: Objective responses occurred in 15% to 20% of enrolled patients, and 30% to 35% achieved disease control.

The study tested focal radiation therapy combined with CTLA-4 blockade (ipilimumab) in patients with chemo-refractory metastatic non-small-cell lung cancer. Findings and caveats that apply to the study as a whole: After treatment with radiotherapy and ipilimumab, TCR clones that originated in tumors expanded in peripheral blood. The strongest predictors of response, as reported, were early dynamic changes in blood T cell clones along with a rise in serum interferon-beta after radiation.

The CDR3, cysteine through phenylalanine, is 16 amino acids long. Only the CDR3 part of the read is kept: 48 bases, read in frame from the first base. For this chain, trimming is 0 bases at the V end and 6 bases at the J end, and the number of junction bases without a gene match is 6. Per the germline V gene, KGHSH is the CDR1 and LQKENI is the CDR2. Libraries were made using the immunoSEQ multiplex PCR assay. TCRdb provides this immuneACCESS table in a form limited to in-frame rearrangements. Some clones are lacking; in checked studies, under half of them reflect an unresolved V gene, and why the rest are absent is not known. This sample lists approximately 40,000 clones; roughly 72% were detected once. Clones ranked in the top ten supply roughly a tenth of the sample. With regard to this clone: Its antigen is unknown. Base qualities are missing; no much larger clone stands one base away. This same CDR3 is encoded by further DNA sequences in the sample.

This receptor chain uses TRBV18 and TRBJ2-1, with TRBD1 identical over 9 junction bases. The sample here was peripheral blood, taken from a patient treated with radiotherapy plus ipilimumab. This TCR came from a human donor with non-small cell lung cancer who had stable disease on radiotherapy plus ipilimumab. The DNA sequence is TGTGCCAGCTCACCACCGGGACAGGGTATCTCCAATGAGCAGTTCTTC. It encodes CASSPPGQGISNEQFF. The entire variable domain, with the stretches around the CDR3 drawn from the reference TRBV18 and TRBJ2-1 proteins, is NAGVMQNPRHLVRRRGQEARLRCSPMKGHSHVYWYRQLPEEGLKFMVYLQKENIIDESGMPKERFSAEFPKEGPSILRIQQVVRGDSAAYFCASSPPGQGISNEQFFGPGTRLTVL.